The 27 T cell receptor beta chains given below trace back to one sample, sequenced in a study of blood T cells in healthy people across ages. With a J-beta primer mix and a sample-barcoded 5' primer, a second PCR ran roughly 6 to 12 cycles. Via MiXCR, TCRdb re-called the 5' RACE reads, giving one row per CDR3 protein. In the table there are around 820,000 distinct CDR3 sequences, 25% of which are singletons. These data were likewise used in another study, on T cells of mothers and their children.

The sample was blood. These receptors all come from a boy younger than 18 in good health.

The table lists this clonotype with a few counts. The J gene is TRBJ2-3, the V gene TRBV29-1; tentative D call: TRBD2 (6 bases). V was clipped by 3 bases and J by 14 bases, with 15 bases between them. The CDR3 spans 11 residues. Germline CDR1 and CDR2: SQVTM and ANQGSEA. CDR3 DNA sequence: TGCAGCGTTGAGTACGGGGGAAAGGGGTATTTT. As protein: CSVEYGGKGYF.

This clonotype was seen at least ten times. The gene calls are TRBV2 and TRBJ2-5; D is unresolved. The closer fit of TRBJ2-7 to the DNA end suggests the J call may be wrong. The CDR3 has 11 residues. CDR1 and CDR2 (germline): SNHLY, FYNNEI. The CDR3 reads CASSERYEQYF. DNA of the CDR3: TGTGCCAGCAGTGAACGCTACGAGCAGTACTTC.

In this sample, this clonotype turned up a few times. The chain couples TRBV7-9 to TRBJ2-5; 8 nucleotides agree with TRBD1. Trimming at V came to 5 bases and at J to 12 bases, leaving 8 bases not matched to a gene. The CDR3 is made up of 12 amino acids. CDR1 is SEHNR, CDR2 FQNEAQ, per germline (reference sequence). The CDR3 loop is CASSPDRDHEYF. The CDR3 DNA is TGTGCCAGCAGCCCGGACAGGGATCATGAGTACTTC. Full variable domain (rest looked up from reference TRBV7-9 and TRBJ2-5): DTGVSQNPRHKITKRGQNVTFRCDPISEHNRLYWYRQTLGQGPEFLTYFQNEAQLEKSRLLSDRFSAERPKGSFSTLEIQRTEQGDSAMYLCASSPDRDHEYFGPGTRLLVL.

About this clonotype: Relative to the germline gene, one junction end is altered; a read error may explain this. V gene TRBV7-8 combines with J gene TRBJ2-3; D not certain. Per the germline V gene, CDR1 is SGHVS and CDR2 is FQNEAQ. There are 13 residues in the CDR3. In nucleotides, the CDR3 is TGTGCCAGCAGCTTTAAGGACCCAGATACGCAGTGTTTT. This translates into CASSFKDPDTQCF.

This clonotype was seen more than once but under ten times. This chain uses TRBV28 with TRBJ2-3, with D perhaps assigned TRBD1 or TRBD2 (5 bases each). Germline V gene lookup returns CDR1 MDHEN and CDR2 SYDVKM. This CDR3 spans 16 amino acids. V was shortened by 7 bases and J by 3 bases, with 20 bases between the two germline ends. CDR3 nucleotides: TGTGCCAGCACGCGGGTCACCAGGGCAGGGACAGATACGCAGTATTTT. Protein sequence: CASTRVTRAGTDTQYF.

The rearrangement links TRBV19 to TRBJ1-1; 7 nucleotides agree with TRBD1. The CDR3 length is 15 residues. Germline loops: CDR1 LNHDA, CDR2 SQIVND (reference sequence). The V and J ends lost 3 bases and 1 base, in that order; junction bases with no gene match: 5. The CDR3 DNA reads TGTGCCAGTAGTATCACCGGGACAGCGAACACTGAAGCTTTCTTT. Translating gives CASSITGTANTEAFF. Full variable domain (rest looked up from reference TRBV19 and TRBJ1-1): DGGITQSPKYLFRKEGQNVTLSCEQNLNHDAMYWYRQDPGQGLRLIYYSQIVNDFQKGDIAEGYSVSREKKESFPLTVTSAQKNPTAFYLCASSITGTANTEAFFGQGTRLTVV.

The J gene is TRBJ2-7, the V gene TRBV19; D is possibly TRBD2 (6 bases). CDR3 length: 13 residues. Per the germline V gene, CDR1 is LNHDA and CDR2 is SQIVND (reference sequence). With 5 bases removed from V and 3 bases from J, the gap between germline ends came to 11 bases. Here the CDR3 DNA reads TGTGCCAGTAGTGCGGGACTTCTCTACGAGCAGTACTTC. Translated: CASSAGLLYEQYF.

J is TRBJ2-2 and V is TRBV10-2; 7 nucleotides align to TRBD2. The CDR3 has 15 residues. V was clipped by 1 base and J by 6 bases; unmatched bases: 5. Germline V gene sequence: CDR1 WSHSY, CDR2 SAAADI. CDR3 in amino acids: CASSELGGPSGELFF. The DNA of the CDR3 is TGCGCCAGCAGTGAGTTGGGAGGGCCGTCCGGGGAGCTGTTTTTT.

This clonotype has a handful of counts. The chain has TRBV5-1 and TRBJ1-4, with TRBD1 as a possible D gene (6 bases). Trimming took off 0 bases at V and 6 bases at J, with 12 bases between the two ends. Looked up from germline, CDR1 is SGHRS and CDR2 is YFSETQ. The CDR3 length is 15 residues. The CDR3 region has the DNA TGCGCCAGCAGCTTGGCCTGGGACATGGATGAAAAACTGTTTTTT. This translates into CASSLAWDMDEKLFF.

This chain joins TRBV12-3 or TRBV12-4 and TRBJ2-1; 11 bases fit TRBD2. The junction had 10 bases not matched to a gene; V was cut back by 5 bases and J by 7 bases. This CDR3 contains 16 residues. The CDR3 loop reads CASSPPGTSGANEQFF. CDR3 bases: TGTGCCAGCAGTCCTCCTGGGACTAGCGGAGCAAATGAGCAGTTCTTC.

This rearrangement joins TRBV7-2 to TRBJ1-1; D not certain. Trimming shortened V by 1 base and J by 0 bases, and 9 bases separated the two germline ends. The CDR3 extends over 15 amino acids. Per germline, CDR1 SGHTA and CDR2 FQGNSA. DNA for the CDR3: TGTGCCAGCAGCTTAGTTCTGGCGATGAACACTGAAGCTTTCTTT. Protein sequence: CASSLVLAMNTEAFF.

The gene calls are TRBV7-9 and TRBJ2-4; 9 bases map to TRBD2. Germline assignment: CDR1 SEHNR and CDR2 FQNEAQ (reference sequence). The J segment lost 6 bases and the V segment lost 3 bases, leaving 12 bases of the junction unmatched. This CDR3 comprises 17 residues. The CDR3 here is CASSFGTAGTSRNIQYF. DNA of the CDR3: TGTGCCAGCAGCTTCGGGACAGCCGGGACTAGCAGAAACATTCAGTACTTC.

The chain employs TRBV7-9 and TRBJ2-3, with 7 bases fitting TRBD1. The length of the CDR3 is 15 residues. The V gene's germline CDR1 is SEHNR and CDR2 FQNEAQ (reference sequence). V lost 5 bases to trimming and J lost 6 bases; unmatched junction nucleotides: 11. The CDR3 protein is CASSPRGQIRDTQYF. The DNA for the CDR3 is TGTGCCAGCAGCCCAAGGGGGCAAATTCGGGATACGCAGTATTTT.

Only a few counts were recorded for this clonotype. This rearrangement joins TRBV7-2 to TRBJ2-7; TRBD1 is a possible D gene (6 bases). The V end lost 7 bases, the J end lost 5 bases, and 12 bases lay between the germline ends. Germline V gene data show CDR1 as SGHTA and CDR2 as FQGNSA. The CDR3 runs 12 residues. The CDR3: CASTASGDEQYF. CDR3 coding DNA: TGTGCCAGCACCGCGTCAGGGGACGAGCAGTACTTC.

The CDR3 sequence is CASSGPGVLTYGYTF. CDR3 DNA: TGCGCCAGCAGCGGGCCAGGGGTTCTAACCTATGGCTACACCTTC. This chain joins TRBV4-1 and TRBJ1-2; TRBD1 is a possible D gene (6 bases). Looked up from germline, CDR1 is MGHRA and CDR2 is YSYEKL. The CDR3 has 15 amino acids. V was shortened by 5 bases and J by 4 bases, with 17 bases between the two germline ends.

The V and J genes are TRBV6-5 and TRBJ2-7, with TRBD1 identical over 8 bases. With V trimmed by 2 bases and J by 2 bases, 2 bases remained unmatched. CDR1 is MNHEY, CDR2 SVGAGI, per germline. There are 14 residues in the CDR3. The CDR3 protein is CASSYHRGTYEQYF. The DNA for the CDR3 is TGTGCCAGCAGTTACCACAGGGGGACCTACGAGCAGTACTTC.

The sample holds a few counts of this clonotype. V and J are TRBV20-1 and TRBJ2-1; D gene ambiguous. The end of the DNA fits TRBJ2-7 better, so the J call may be wrong. Per the germline V gene, CDR1 is DFQATT and CDR2 is SNEGSKA (reference sequence). CDR3 length: 13 residues. Here the CDR3 DNA reads TGCAGTGCGACGGACCCGGCCCCCTACGAGCAGTACTTC. Translated, it gives CSATDPAPYEQYF.

A few counts support this clonotype. V and J are TRBV4-3 and TRBJ2-3; the D is unclear. CDR1 LGHNA and CDR2 YSLEER come from the germline V gene. This CDR3 comprises 13 residues. The ends were cut back, 1 base at V and 6 bases at J, with 8 bases in the middle. The CDR3 sequence is CASSQGGVDTQYF. The CDR3 nucleotides read TGCGCCAGCAGCCAAGGTGGGGTTGATACGCAGTATTTT.

The gene calls are TRBV29-1 and TRBJ2-5; maybe TRBD1 (6 bases). Matching the DNA end better, TRBJ2-1 makes the J call doubtful. CDR3 size: 16 residues. Germline V gene lookup returns CDR1 SQVTM and CDR2 ANQGSEA. The CDR3 sequence is CSVGGWGRGAYNEQFF. The CDR3 region has the DNA TGCAGCGTTGGGGGATGGGGCAGGGGTGCCTACAATGAGCAGTTCTTC.

The chain recombines TRBV6-1 with TRBJ2-1; D gene uncertain. Germline V gene sequence: CDR1 MNHNS, CDR2 SASEGT. CDR3 length: 12 amino acids. Trimming took off 2 bases at V and 7 bases at J, with 6 bases between the two ends. The CDR3 loop reads CASSEHANEQFF. Here the CDR3 DNA reads TGTGCCAGCAGTGAACACGCGAATGAGCAGTTCTTC.

This clonotype was counted a single time. The rearrangement joins TRBV5-1 to TRBJ1-1; the D is unclear. Germline V gene lookup returns CDR1 SGHRS and CDR2 YFSETQ. V lost 5 bases, J lost 8 bases, and 10 bases lay in between. This CDR3 is built from 11 residues. CDR3 in DNA: TGCGCCAGCAGATTCGATACCGAAGCTTTCTTT. Protein: CASRFDTEAFF.

Details on this clonotype: The junction differs from germline at one of its ends, possibly a read error. This chain uses TRBV18 with TRBJ2-5, with D unclear. Per the germline V gene, CDR1 is KGHSH and CDR2 is LQKENI. The CDR3 is 14 residues long. DNA of the CDR3: TGTGCCAGCTCACCAGACCGGATTTTAGAGACCCTGTACTTC. Residues: CASSPDRILETLYF.

V is TRBV6-2 or TRBV6-3 and J is TRBJ1-1, with TRBD1 matching over 7 bases. This CDR3 has 15 residues. Germline values: CDR1 MNHEY, CDR2 SVGEGT. With 2 bases clipped from V and 2 bases from J, the junction kept 5 bases outside the gene matches. The CDR3, as DNA: TGTGCCAGCAGTTACGCGGGGACAGCAAACACTGAAGCTTTCTTT. Translation gives CASSYAGTANTEAFF.

This chain uses TRBV7-9 with TRBJ2-5, with D unclear. Germline V CDR1 and CDR2: SEHNR, FQNEAQ (reference sequence). The CDR3 consists of 13 residues. V was clipped by 9 bases and J by 5 bases, with 16 bases between them. This chain's CDR3 is CASGLSLGETQYF. Here the CDR3 DNA reads TGTGCCAGTGGCCTGAGCCTAGGGGAGACCCAGTACTTC.

The chain couples TRBV7-9 to TRBJ2-5; 9 bases line up with TRBD1. The J call may be wrong; the DNA end is better matched by TRBJ2-7. The CDR3 has 16 amino acids. Germline CDR1 is SEHNR and CDR2 is FQNEAQ (reference sequence). The CDR3 DNA reads TGTGCCAGCAGCTCCCGACAGGGGGTGTCGTCCTACGAGCAGTACTTC. Encoded protein: CASSSRQGVSSYEQYF.

The rearrangement joins TRBV27 to TRBJ2-7; D may be TRBD1 (5 bases). Germline values: CDR1 MNHEY, CDR2 SMNVEV (reference sequence). The CDR3 is made up of 14 amino acids. With 3 bases removed from V and 0 bases from J, the gap between germline ends came to 9 bases. The CDR3 DNA sequence: TGTGCCAGCAGTTTTGCAGGGCTCTCCTACGAGCAGTACTTC. Amino acids: CASSFAGLSYEQYF.

The chain recombines TRBV15 with TRBJ2-1; possibly TRBD2 for D (6 bases). The germline gives CDR1 LNHNV, CDR2 YYDKDF (reference sequence). Trimming took 5 bases from V and 2 from J, leaving 19 bases between them. This CDR3 is 17 amino acids long. CDR3 sequence (DNA): TGTGCCACCAGCGGGGAGCAGATTAGCGGTGCCTACAATGAGCAGTTCTTC. This translates into CATSGEQISGAYNEQFF. Full variable domain (remainder filled in from reference TRBV15 and TRBJ2-1): DAMVIQNPRYQVTQFGKPVTLSCSQTLNHNVMYWYQQKSSQAPKLLFHYYDKDFNNEADTPDNFQSRRPNTSFCFLDIRSPGLGDTAMYLCATSGEQISGAYNEQFFGPGTRLTVL.